The rows below give T cell receptor beta chains drawn from one sample of a study of naive and memory T cell subsets. TCRdb passed the UMI-ligation and nested PCR reads through MiXCR, listing each CDR3 protein once. The repertoire consists of over 75,000 distinct CDR3 sequences, with approximately 14% occurring once and the leading ten covering roughly 0.84%. Sequenced input: central memory CD4+ T cells from blood. All receptors derive from a human donor in good health. CDR3s include the opening cysteine and the closing phenylalanine or tryptophan. The D gene is left open where the match is weak. Not all rows give a size; the values are once, few, many and, for expanded clones, a class.

-	TRBJ1-4	TRBV7-2	few	CASSLGRVGTNEKLFF	TGTGCCAGCAGCTTAGGCAGGGTGGGAACTAATGAAAAACTGTTTTTT
-	TRBJ2-1	TRBV2	-	CASSVEGGEQFF	TGTGCCAGCAGTGTGGAGGGCGGTGAGCAGTTCTTC
TRBD2	TRBJ2-1	TRBV7-8	-	CASSFGTTPYNEQFF	TGTGCCAGCAGCTTTGGGACTACGCCCTACAATGAGCAGTTCTTC
-	TRBJ2-7	TRBV10-3	-	CAITGTDTYEQYF	TGTGCCATCACCGGGACCGACACCTACGAGCAGTACTTC
TRBD2	TRBJ2-2	TRBV7-3	-	CASSPATSGAGELFF	TGTGCCAGCAGCCCCGCGACTAGCGGGGCCGGGGAGCTGTTTTTT
TRBD2	TRBJ2-3	TRBV20-1	many	CSARLAGGRTDTQYF	TGCAGTGCTCGACTAGCGGGAGGGAGGACAGATACGCAGTATTTT
TRBD2	TRBJ2-1	TRBV6-5	few	CASSYRSLAGRVHEQFF	TGTGCCAGCAGCTATAGGTCACTAGCGGGTAGGGTCCATGAGCAGTTCTTC
TRBD1	TRBJ1-6	TRBV4-1	few	CASSQELGQGNSPLHF	TGCGCCAGCAGCCAAGAATTGGGACAGGGTAATTCACCCCTCCACTTT
-	TRBJ1-5	TRBV6-1	few	CASTFGRDQPQHF	TGTGCCAGCACCTTCGGACGGGATCAGCCCCAGCATTTT
-	TRBJ1-5	TRBV6-2/TRBV6-3	few	CASSLVLQAGNQPQHF	TGTGCCAGCAGCCTGGTTTTACAGGCGGGCAATCAGCCCCAGCATTTT
-	TRBJ2-1	TRBV20-1	-	CSAPGTRAEQFF	TGCAGTGCTCCCGGGACTCGGGCTGAGCAGTTCTTC
-	TRBJ2-5	TRBV6-5	many	CASSYRQTQETQYF	TGTGCCAGCAGTTATCGACAGACGCAAGAGACCCAGTACTTC
TRBD1	TRBJ1-1	TRBV10-3	-	CAIRAGTGGGDTEAFF	TGTGCCATCAGGGCCGGGACAGGGGGCGGGGACACTGAAGCTTTCTTT
TRBD2	TRBJ2-7	TRBV4-1	few	CASSHPGGLAGPWKDEQYF	TGCGCCAGCAGCCATCCGGGGGGACTAGCGGGCCCGTGGAAGGACGAGCAGTACTTC
TRBD1	TRBJ1-6	TRBV18	few	CASSPGTGTGPRGSPLHF	TGTGCCAGCTCACCCGGAACCGGGACAGGCCCAAGGGGATCACCCCTCCACTTT
TRBD1	TRBJ2-3	TRBV5-1	-	CASSLETGGDTQYF	TGCGCCAGCAGCTTGGAAACAGGGGGAGATACGCAGTATTTT
-	TRBJ2-1	TRBV12-3/TRBV12-4	few	CASSSNDNEQFF	TGTGCCAGCAGTTCGAACGACAATGAGCAGTTCTTC
TRBD1	TRBJ2-2	TRBV20-1	few	CSAFPGQLDTGELFF	TGCAGTGCGTTCCCGGGACAGCTAGACACCGGGGAGCTGTTTTTT
-	TRBJ2-5	TRBV29-1	many	CSGAPAEEETQYF	TGCAGCGGCGCCCCAGCGGAGGAAGAGACCCAGTACTTC
TRBD1	TRBJ1-1	TRBV7-2	-	CASSPRQGGTEAFF	TGTGCCAGCAGCCCAAGACAGGGCGGCACTGAAGCTTTCTTT
TRBD1	TRBJ1-2	TRBV5-1	few	CASSPRTGDPGYTF	TGCGCCAGCAGCCCGAGGACAGGGGATCCCGGCTACACCTTC
-	TRBJ2-7	TRBV25-1	-	CASSARSRNRYYEQYF	TGTGCCAGCAGTGCCCGAAGTCGGAACCGTTACTACGAGCAGTACTTC
TRBD1	TRBJ2-3	TRBV5-4	-	CASNYRTGATDTQYF	TGTGCCAGCAACTACCGGACAGGAGCCACAGATACGCAGTATTTT
-	TRBJ2-5	TRBV29-1	-	CSVERSAGNQETQYF	TGCAGCGTTGAGAGGTCGGCGGGGAATCAAGAGACCCAGTACTTC
TRBD2	TRBJ2-5	TRBV29-1	few	CSVRPSGGQVTQYF	TGCAGCGTAAGACCTAGCGGAGGTCAAGTGACCCAGTACTTC
TRBD2	TRBJ2-7	TRBV3-1	-	CASSQDRGAASGRPRKGEQYF	TGTGCCAGCAGCCAAGATAGAGGGGCGGCTAGCGGGAGGCCGCGAAAGGGCGAGCAGTACTTC
-	TRBJ2-7	TRBV28	-	CASSLYEMDYEQYF	TGTGCCAGCAGTTTATACGAGATGGACTACGAGCAGTACTTC
-	TRBJ1-2	TRBV18	-	CASSPPACNYGYTF	TGTGCCAGCTCACCACCGGCTTGTAACTATGGCTACACCTTC
-	TRBJ2-3	TRBV12-3/TRBV12-4	many	CASSLLNTQYF	TGTGCCAGCAGTTTGTTAAATACGCAGTATTTT
-	TRBJ2-2	TRBV5-1	few	CASSFGTTNTGELFF	TGCGCCAGCAGCTTCGGAACCACGAACACCGGGGAGCTGTTTTTT
-	TRBJ2-3	TRBV20-1	many	CSARDRGSSDTQYF	TGCAGTGCTAGAGATCGGGGGAGTTCAGATACGCAGTATTTT
-	TRBJ1-3	TRBV12-3/TRBV12-4	few	CASSYVQIGNTIYF	TGTGCCAGCAGTTATGTGCAAATAGGAAACACCATATATTTT
-	TRBJ2-6	TRBV3-1	many	CASSQFGTFGANVLTF	TGTGCCAGCAGCCAGTTCGGGACTTTTGGGGCCAACGTCCTGACTTTC
TRBD2	TRBJ2-5	TRBV20-1	many	CSAIQGSGAETQYF	TGCAGTGCTATCCAGGGTAGCGGGGCAGAGACCCAGTACTTC
-	TRBJ2-4	TRBV6-6	many	CASSSHVGIVQYF	TGTGCCAGCTCCTCCCACGTGGGTATCGTTCAGTACTTC
TRBD1	TRBJ2-7	TRBV4-3	many	CASSQHAGTDRYEQYF	TGCGCCAGCAGCCAACATGCCGGGACAGATCGATACGAGCAGTACTTC
TRBD2	TRBJ2-5	TRBV7-2	-	CASSFMVLAGGKETQYF	TGTGCCAGCAGCTTTATGGTCTTAGCGGGAGGGAAAGAGACCCAGTACTTC
-	TRBJ2-1	TRBV5-4	many	CASSLEQEVAFF	TGTGCCAGCAGCCTGGAACAGGAGGTTGCGTTCTTC
TRBD1	TRBJ2-1	TRBV9	many	CASSVADRGPPNEQFF	TGTGCCAGCAGCGTGGCTGACAGGGGGCCACCCAATGAGCAGTTCTTC
-	TRBJ2-2	TRBV6-5	few	CASSLTFYSARPNTGELFF	TGTGCCAGCAGCCTTACCTTCTACTCAGCTCGTCCGAACACCGGGGAGCTGTTTTTT
TRBD2	TRBJ2-1	TRBV10-3	few	CAISELAGDSSYNEQFF	TGTGCCATCAGTGAACTAGCGGGAGATAGCTCCTACAATGAGCAGTTCTTC
-	TRBJ1-4	TRBV20-1	few	CSASNPSGGNEKLFF	TGCAGTGCTAGTAATCCCTCGGGCGGAAATGAAAAACTGTTTTTT
TRBD1	TRBJ1-4	TRBV28	few	CASSQTGTGSEKLFF	TGTGCCAGCAGTCAGACCGGGACAGGGAGCGAAAAACTGTTTTTT
-	TRBJ1-5	TRBV12-3/TRBV12-4	-	CASSSQGPLNQPQHF	TGTGCCAGCAGTTCACAGGGTCCTCTAAATCAGCCCCAGCATTTT
TRBD1	TRBJ1-5	TRBV28	few	CASSATGYFGLYQPQHF	TGTGCCAGCAGTGCGACAGGGTATTTCGGCCTTTATCAGCCCCAGCATTTT
-	TRBJ2-7	TRBV28	few	CASSLFTAGGNYEQYF	TGTGCCAGCAGTTTATTCACGGCAGGGGGGAATTACGAGCAGTACTTC
TRBD2	TRBJ2-1	TRBV20-1	few	CSAKREVWGNEQFF	TGCAGTGCCAAGCGGGAGGTATGGGGCAATGAGCAGTTCTTC
-	TRBJ1-6	TRBV18	few	CASSPENSPLHF	TGTGCCAGCTCACCAGAGAATTCACCCCTCCACTTT
-	TRBJ1-4	TRBV14	many	CASSQAGKGKLFF	TGTGCCAGCAGCCAAGCTGGGAAGGGAAAACTGTTTTTT
-	TRBJ2-4	TRBV14	-	CASSQRPFDGHPKNIQYF	TGTGCCAGCAGCCAAAGGCCCTTTGACGGGCACCCCAAAAACATTCAGTACTTC
-	TRBJ1-1	TRBV12-5	-	CASGLVWGEATEAFF	TGTGCTAGTGGTTTGGTATGGGGGGAGGCCACTGAAGCTTTCTTT
TRBD1	TRBJ1-2	TRBV19	-	CASSTQLQGKGYTF	TGTGCCAGTAGTACCCAGTTACAGGGGAAGGGCTACACCTTC
-	TRBJ2-1	TRBV11-2	few	CASSFRSGEINEQFF	TGTGCCAGCAGCTTCCGGTCGGGAGAGATCAATGAGCAGTTCTTC
TRBD2	TRBJ2-7	TRBV6-5	many	CASSYSWEGPLYGEQYF	TGTGCCAGCAGTTACTCCTGGGAGGGCCCTCTCTACGGCGAGCAGTACTTC
-	TRBJ2-1	TRBV27	many	CASSGPTGGNEQFF	TGTGCCAGCAGTGGGCCGACAGGCGGTAATGAGCAGTTCTTC
-	TRBJ2-3	TRBV6-5	-	CASSSWLGTAIDTQYF	TGTGCCAGCAGTTCATGGTTAGGGACCGCAATAGATACGCAGTATTTT
-	TRBJ2-3	TRBV5-1	-	CAEVPDTQYF	TGCGCCGAAGTCCCAGATACGCAGTATTTT
-	TRBJ1-2	TRBV7-8	few	CASSLEDSPGNYGYTF	TGTGCCAGCAGCTTGGAGGACAGCCCAGGCAACTATGGCTACACCTTC